The present TCR beta chain was sequenced within a study of T cells in Graves' hyperthyroidism and ophthalmopathy. Study context: Peripheral blood was acquired at first diagnosis, ahead of any therapy whatsoever.

Stability of Graves' hyperthyroidism was defined as absent ophthalmopathy progression within 18 months. Uncontrolled infection, other autoimmune disease, pregnancy or lactation led to exclusion. The table lists this clonotype with many counts. Its antigen is unknown. The length of the CDR3 is 14 residues. V shed 2 bases and J 7 bases; nucleotides not matched to a gene: 7. Per the germline V gene, CDR1 is SGHAT and CDR2 is FQNNGV. General study findings and limits: Blood also showed most of the thyroid clonotypes that were expanded above 0.001.

Researchers took RNA transcripts and amplified the TCR beta CDR3 regions from them. When the TCR CDR3 underwent first-round RT-PCR, the HTBI primer set was used. Using its own MiXCR run on the multiplex PCR reads, TCRdb lists one record per CDR3 protein. The table lists about 420,000 distinct CDR3 sequences, roughly 15% of them singletons, with about 5% in the top ten. The TCR comes from a woman between 18 and 30 years old with Graves' hyperthyroidism. The V gene is TRBV11-2, the J gene TRBJ2-7; 8 bases line up with TRBD2. The sequenced sample consisted of blood. CDR3: CASSLSSGSYEQYF. The CDR3 DNA sequence: TGTGCCAGCAGCTTATCCAGCGGGAGTTATGAGCAGTACTTC.